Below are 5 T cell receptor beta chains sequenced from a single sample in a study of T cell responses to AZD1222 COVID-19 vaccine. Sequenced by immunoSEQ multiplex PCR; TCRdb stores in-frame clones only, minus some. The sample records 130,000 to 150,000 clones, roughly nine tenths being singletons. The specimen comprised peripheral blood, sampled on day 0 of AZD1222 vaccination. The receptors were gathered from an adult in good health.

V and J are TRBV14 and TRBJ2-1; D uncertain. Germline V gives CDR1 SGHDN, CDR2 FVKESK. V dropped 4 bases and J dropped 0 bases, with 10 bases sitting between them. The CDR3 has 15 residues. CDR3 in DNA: TGTGCCAGCAGCCTCATCTCGAGCTCCTACAATGAGCAGTTCTTC. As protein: CASSLISSSYNEQFF.

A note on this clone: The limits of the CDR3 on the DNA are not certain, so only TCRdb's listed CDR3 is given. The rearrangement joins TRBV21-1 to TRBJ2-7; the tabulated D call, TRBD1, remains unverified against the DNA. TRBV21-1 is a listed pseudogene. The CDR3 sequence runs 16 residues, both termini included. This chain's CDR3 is CASSKVGTGTLYEQYF.

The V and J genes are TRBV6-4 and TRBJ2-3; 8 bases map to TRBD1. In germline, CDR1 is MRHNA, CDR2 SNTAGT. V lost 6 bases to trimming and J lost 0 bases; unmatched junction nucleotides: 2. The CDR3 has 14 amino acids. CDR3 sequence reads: CASSGQGSTDTQYF. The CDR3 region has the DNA TGTGCCAGCAGCGGACAGGGAAGCACAGATACGCAGTATTTT.

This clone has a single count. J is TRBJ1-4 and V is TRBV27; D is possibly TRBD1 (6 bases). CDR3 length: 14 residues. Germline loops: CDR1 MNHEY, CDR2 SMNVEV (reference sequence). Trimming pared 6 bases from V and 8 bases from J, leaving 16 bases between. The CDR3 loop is CASSAQGPGEKLFF. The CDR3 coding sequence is TGTGCCAGCAGCGCACAGGGACCGGGGGAAAAACTGTTTTTT.

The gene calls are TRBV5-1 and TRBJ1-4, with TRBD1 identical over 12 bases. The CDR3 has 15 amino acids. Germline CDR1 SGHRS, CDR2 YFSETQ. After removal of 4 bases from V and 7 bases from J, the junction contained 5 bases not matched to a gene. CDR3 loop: CASSPGTGGLEKLFF. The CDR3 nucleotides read TGCGCCAGCAGCCCTGGGACAGGGGGCCTTGAAAAACTGTTTTTT.